This T cell receptor (beta chain) stems from a study of T cell repertoires in ileal Crohn's disease. On the study more broadly: Every patient was operated on for stricturing (approximately 60%) or penetrating (about 40%) complications. Findings of the study overall: Every patient over 26.8% clonality showed endoscopic recurrence. Clonal expansions were more frequent in active smokers than non-smokers at surgery.

About this clone itself: The target antigen is unknown.

V was pared by 3 bases and J by 6 bases, with 14 bases between. The germline V gene has CDR1 KGHSH and CDR2 LQKENI. The CDR3 spans 14 residues. Assay: immunoSEQ multiplex PCR; the TCRdb copy retains only in-frame clones and omits some. The table shows 2,400 or so clones, with about 70% occurring only once. The rearrangement joins TRBV18 to TRBJ1-1; a weak D match, TRBD1 (5 bases). Sequenced sample: ileal tissue. The receptor was isolated from an adult with Crohn's disease. The CDR3 reads CASSPRQLSSEAFF. The CDR3 DNA sequence: TGTGCCAGCTCACCCCGACAGTTGAGTTCTGAAGCTTTCTTT.